This T cell receptor beta chain comes out of a study of blood T cell repertoires in COVID-19. Study-level background: The study drew acute and convalescent COVID-19 samples from the United States, Italy and Spain. T cells, B-cell-depleted T cells, or PBMCs provided the cDNA or gDNA that served as material.

Authors' methods: Nucleated cell counts were estimated from reference gene primer amplification. Using immunoSEQ multiplex PCR, the repertoire was profiled, and TCRdb retains in-frame clones only, with some absent. From that table come the V and J calls and clone size; the DNA was used to work out D and trimming. The sample has 140,000 to 150,000 clones; 75% to 85% are singletons. This TCR came from a human donor with acute or convalescent COVID-19. The donor label of this sample is uncertain. The source material was peripheral blood.

The CDR3 region is CASSPPGIEAFF. For the CDR3, the DNA is TGTGCCAGCAGCCCCCCGGGAATTGAAGCTTTCTTT. V usage is TRBV7-9 and J usage is TRBJ1-1, with D hard to call. The CDR3 is 12 amino acids. Trimming took off 5 bases at V and 7 bases at J, with 11 bases between the two ends. Per the germline V gene, CDR1 is SEHNR and CDR2 is FQNEAQ (reference sequence).